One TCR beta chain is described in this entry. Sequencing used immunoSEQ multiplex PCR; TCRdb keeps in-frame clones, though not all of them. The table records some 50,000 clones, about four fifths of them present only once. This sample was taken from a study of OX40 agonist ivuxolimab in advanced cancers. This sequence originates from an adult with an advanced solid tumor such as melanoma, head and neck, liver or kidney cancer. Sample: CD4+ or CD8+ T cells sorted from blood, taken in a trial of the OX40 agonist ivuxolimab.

CDR3 protein: CASSPWGGTQAHYGYTF. The CDR3 DNA reads as TGTGCCAGCAGCCCTTGGGGGGGAACTCAGGCCCACTATGGCTACACCTTC. This chain joins TRBV14 and TRBJ1-2, with a possible D match to TRBD1 (5 bases). The CDR3 length is 17 residues. The ends were cut back, 4 bases at V and 3 bases at J, with 21 bases in the middle. The germline V gene has CDR1 SGHDN and CDR2 FVKESK.